Below, 25 T cell receptor beta chains from the same sample are listed, as sequenced in a study of patients and donors after allogeneic stem cell transplantation. TCRdb independently ran MiXCR on the RT-PCR reads; one entry per CDR3 protein. Among about 57,000 distinct CDR3 sequences listed, 13% were seen once. The sample consisted of blood, either unsorted or a sorted T cell fraction (not recorded which). The receptors here all came from a human donor who was either an allogeneic HSCT recipient or a stem cell or donor lymphocyte infusion donor (not recorded which). It is not recorded whose cells these are; they may come from a transplant donor.

The rearrangement uses TRBV20-1 and TRBJ2-3; 12 bases align to TRBD2. The J segment lost 4 bases and the V segment lost 2 bases, leaving 13 bases of the junction unmatched. The CDR3 is made up of 18 amino acids. Germline V gene sequence: CDR1 DFQATT, CDR2 SNEGSKA (reference sequence). CDR3 region: CSARSQLAGGLGADTQYF. The CDR3 bases are TGCAGTGCTAGATCCCAACTAGCGGGAGGATTAGGGGCAGATACGCAGTATTTT.

This clonotype was detected only a few times. The V and J genes are TRBV19 and TRBJ1-1; no definite D call. The CDR3 is 14 residues long. V gave up 5 bases and J gave up 1 base, with 11 bases separating them. Germline values: CDR1 LNHDA, CDR2 SQIVND (reference sequence). This CDR3 is CASSLTIRNTEAFF. In DNA form, the CDR3 reads TGTGCCAGTAGTCTGACCATCAGGAACACTGAAGCTTTCTTT.

This clonotype occurred many times. The chain carries TRBV6-6 and TRBJ1-1; D gene ambiguous. V was cut by 2 bases and J by 0 bases, with 10 bases left in between. Looked up from germline, CDR1 is MNHNY and CDR2 is SVGAGI (reference sequence). This CDR3 comprises 15 residues. CDR3 DNA: TGTGCCAGCAGTTACCCCAGATCCATGAACACTGAAGCTTTCTTT. This sequence encodes CASSYPRSMNTEAFF.

This clonotype was detected ten times or more. The V and J genes are TRBV27 and TRBJ1-1; TRBD1 is a possible D gene (6 bases). The V end lost 0 bases, the J end lost 5 bases, and 13 bases lay between the germline ends. CDR3 length equals 15 residues. Looked up from germline, CDR1 is MNHEY and CDR2 is SMNVEV (reference sequence). The CDR3 sequence: CASSLSRGAVTEAFF. CDR3 nucleotides: TGTGCCAGCAGTTTATCGAGGGGGGCTGTAACTGAAGCTTTCTTT.

The chain recombines TRBV5-1 with TRBJ2-3; D call uncertain. Germline V gene sequence: CDR1 SGHRS, CDR2 YFSETQ. V dropped 0 bases and J dropped 0 bases, with 17 bases sitting between them. The CDR3 sequence is 18 residues long. The CDR3 bases are TGCGCCAGCAGCTTGGCCCCATTGGTGGTGGACAGCACAGATACGCAGTATTTT. This gives the protein CASSLAPLVVDSTDTQYF.

In this sample, this clonotype turned up once. The rearrangement joins TRBV7-8 to TRBJ2-1; 13 bases align to TRBD2. The CDR3 consists of 17 residues. Germline V lookup: CDR1 SGHVS, CDR2 FQNEAQ. The J segment lost 4 bases and the V segment lost 5 bases, leaving 8 bases of the junction unmatched. CDR3 protein: CASSLEGLAGLYNEQFF. CDR3 coding DNA: TGTGCCAGCAGCCTGGAGGGACTAGCGGGGTTGTACAATGAGCAGTTCTTC.

This clonotype was observed a handful of times. V is TRBV10-3 and J is TRBJ2-7; TRBD2 agrees at 10 bases. V gave up 10 bases and J gave up 3 bases; unmatched junction bases: 12. Germline V CDR1 and CDR2: ENHRY, SYGVKD. This CDR3 comprises 15 residues. The DNA for the CDR3 is TGTGCCACAATCAGCGGACTAGCGGAACTCTACGAGCAGTACTTC. Translating gives CATISGLAELYEQYF.

This clonotype came up many times. The chain is built from TRBV5-1 and TRBJ2-1, with a weak D call TRBD2 (6 bases). The germline V and J ends were trimmed by 0 bases and 9 bases, with 10 bases remaining between them. Germline lookup yields CDR1 SGHRS and CDR2 YFSETQ. The CDR3 sequence is 13 residues long. The CDR3 nucleotides read TGCGCCAGCAGCTTGGTCCTAGCGAGTGAGCAGTTCTTC. It encodes CASSLVLASEQFF. The full variable domain, its missing parts supplied by reference TRBV5-1 and TRBJ2-1, is KAGVTQTPRYLIKTRGQQVTLSCSPISGHRSVSWYQQTPGQGLQFLFEYFSETQRNKGNFPGRFSGRQFSNSRSEMNVSTLELGDSALYLCASSLVLASEQFFGPGTRLTVL.

This clonotype was observed many times. V usage is TRBV19 and J usage is TRBJ1-4, with 11 nucleotides matching TRBD1. The CDR3 has 16 residues. V was clipped by 5 bases and J by 5 bases; unmatched bases: 7. CDR1 and CDR2 from the germline V gene are LNHDA and SQIVND (reference sequence). CDR3 region: CASSSLRDRGNEKLFF. Written as DNA, the CDR3 is TGTGCCAGTAGTTCCCTCCGGGACAGGGGGAATGAAAAACTGTTTTTT.

The chain couples TRBV5-5 to TRBJ2-7; D possibly corresponds to TRBD2 (5 bases). CDR1 is SGHKS and CDR2 is YYEKEE in the germline V gene (reference sequence). Trimming left V 0 bases short and J 0 bases short, with 10 bases between. CDR3 length: 15 residues. CDR3 sequence (DNA): TGTGCCAGCAGCTTGGGTGCGGGTAGCTCCTACGAGCAGTACTTC. Its protein is CASSLGAGSSYEQYF.

V and J are TRBV30 and TRBJ1-2, with 8 bases identical to TRBD1. V lost 4 bases, J lost 6 bases, and 10 bases stayed unmatched. In germline, CDR1 is GTSNPN, CDR2 SVGIG (reference sequence). The CDR3 runs to 14 residues. This chain's CDR3 is CAWNEGRGRNGYTF. CDR3 nucleotides: TGTGCCTGGAACGAGGGCAGGGGGCGGAATGGCTACACCTTC.

This clonotype came up a few times. The chain links TRBV6-5 to TRBJ2-7, with a weak D call TRBD2 (6 bases). The CDR3 is 14 amino acids. The V gene lost 4 bases and the J gene lost 3 bases, with 13 bases spanning the gap. Germline assignment: CDR1 MNHEY and CDR2 SVGAGI. The CDR3 DNA sequence: TGTGCCAGCAGTTTGACGACGGGGGTCTACGAGCAGTACTTC. Translating gives CASSLTTGVYEQYF.

This clonotype was counted at least ten times. The CDR3: CASYRYGYTF. DNA of the CDR3: TGTGCCAGCTACCGGTATGGCTACACCTTC. The rearrangement links TRBV12-3 or TRBV12-4 to TRBJ1-2; no definite D call. The CDR3 has 10 residues. Trimming took off 8 bases at V and 5 bases at J, with 6 bases between the two ends.

This clonotype was seen a handful of times. V and J are TRBV13 and TRBJ1-3, with TRBD1 matching over 9 bases. The junction had 10 bases not matched to a gene; V was cut back by 5 bases and J by 5 bases. The germline CDR1 and CDR2 sequences are PRHDT and FYEKMQ (reference sequence). The length of the CDR3 is 16 residues. The CDR3 nucleotides are TGTGCCAGCAGCAAAGACCGGGACAGGGAGAGAAACACCATATATTTT. This encodes CASSKDRDRERNTIYF.

This clonotype came up a few times. J is TRBJ2-4 and V is TRBV18, with D perhaps matching TRBD2 (6 bases). Trimming cost V 3 bases and J 1 base, with 10 bases left between them. This CDR3 region has 15 residues. CDR1 KGHSH and CDR2 LQKENI come from the germline V gene. The CDR3 sequence is CASSPAGKAKNIQYF. Written as DNA, the CDR3 is TGTGCCAGCTCACCGGCGGGGAAGGCCAAAAACATTCAGTACTTC.

This clonotype was observed many times. The chain's CDR3 is CASSPPETVNYGYTF. The CDR3, as DNA: TGTGCCAGCAGCCCCCCCGAGACAGTTAACTATGGCTACACCTTC. The chain recombines TRBV7-9 with TRBJ1-2; a possible D gene is TRBD1 (5 bases). This CDR3 is 15 amino acids long. CDR1 is SEHNR and CDR2 is FQNEAQ in the germline V gene (reference sequence). V was trimmed by 5 bases and J by 1 base, leaving 14 bases between them.

This clonotype has only a few counts. The chain joins TRBV7-6 to TRBJ2-7, with D perhaps given as TRBD1 or TRBD2 (5 bases each). The CDR3 runs 14 residues. The V and J ends lost 5 bases and 0 bases respectively, with 11 bases between them. CDR1 and CDR2 (germline): SGHVS, FNYEAQ. For the CDR3, the DNA is TGTGCCAGCAGCACAACGGGACCCTCCTACGAGCAGTACTTC. The encoded protein is CASSTTGPSYEQYF. The full variable domain, rest sourced from reference TRBV7-6 and TRBJ2-7, is GAGVSQSPRYKVTKRGQDVALRCDPISGHVSLYWYRQALGQGPEFLTYFNYEAQQDKSGLPNDRFSAERPEGSISTLTIQRTEQRDSAMYRCASSTTGPSYEQYFGPGTRLTVT.

As concerns this clonotype: At one end, the junction sequence differs from germline, possibly due to a read error. This sequence joins TRBV7-9 and TRBJ2-5; D may be TRBD2 (5 bases). This CDR3 has 13 residues. Germline V lookup: CDR1 SEHNR, CDR2 FQNEAQ (reference sequence). For the CDR3, the DNA is TGTGCCAGCAGCCCCCCGGGGAGAGAGGCCCAGTACTTC. It translates to CASSPPGREAQYF.

This clonotype has a handful of counts. The rearrangement joins TRBV3-1 to TRBJ2-5; D not resolved. Germline loops: CDR1 LGHDT, CDR2 YNNKEL (reference sequence). The V and J ends lost 5 bases and 5 bases respectively, with 9 bases between them. This CDR3 is 12 amino acids long. The CDR3 is CASSDVEETQYF. In DNA form, the CDR3 reads TGTGCCAGCAGCGACGTAGAGGAGACCCAGTACTTC.

This rearrangement joins TRBV5-1 to TRBJ2-6, with 11 bases fitting TRBD1. With 3 bases clipped from V and 0 bases from J, the junction kept 11 bases outside the gene matches. The CDR3 loop spans 20 amino acids. Per the germline V gene, CDR1 is SGHRS and CDR2 is YFSETQ. In nucleotides, the CDR3 is TGCGCCAGCAGCTCGATCTTAGGGACAGGGGGAAACTCTGGGGCCAACGTCCTGACTTTC. This sequence encodes CASSSILGTGGNSGANVLTF.

The chain uses TRBV28 and TRBJ2-7; TRBD1 might be the D (5 bases). The germline V gene has CDR1 MDHEN and CDR2 SYDVKM. V lost 8 bases to trimming and J lost 3 bases, with 11 bases between them. The CDR3 contains 12 residues. The CDR3 loop is CASGLGDYEQYF. In DNA form, the CDR3 reads TGTGCCAGCGGGTTAGGGGACTACGAGCAGTACTTC.

The chain employs TRBV30 and TRBJ1-1, with 7 bases aligning to TRBD1. J gave up 1 base and V 7 bases, and 6 bases lay outside the gene matches. The CDR3 loop spans 13 amino acids. CDR1 and CDR2 from the germline V gene are GTSNPN and SVGIG (reference sequence). This CDR3 is CASDRAGNTEAFF. The CDR3, as DNA: TGTGCCTCAGACAGGGCTGGGAACACTGAAGCTTTCTTT.

This clonotype was recorded a few times. V gene TRBV20-1 combines with J gene TRBJ2-3; D is perhaps TRBD2 (6 bases). The V end was cut by 6 bases, the J end by 4 bases, with 17 bases between. CDR3 length: 14 residues. Germline values: CDR1 DFQATT, CDR2 SNEGSKA (reference sequence). DNA of the CDR3: TGCAGTGCAGACCCCGACCCTAGCGCAGATACGCAGTATTTT. Its translation: CSADPDPSADTQYF.

This sequence joins TRBV7-2 and TRBJ1-1; tentative D call: TRBD1 (6 bases). Germline CDR1 is SGHTA and CDR2 is FQGNSA. The V end was cut by 6 bases, the J end by 3 bases, with 32 bases between. This CDR3 region has 20 residues. The CDR3 spells CASSKPGPKAPQEGDTEAFF. The CDR3 DNA is TGTGCCAGCAGTAAGCCGGGCCCTAAGGCCCCACAGGAGGGGGACACTGAAGCTTTCTTT. The full variable domain, with the rest looked up from reference TRBV7-2 and TRBJ1-1, is GAGVSQSPSNKVTEKGKDVELRCDPISGHTALYWYRQSLGQGLEFLIYFQGNSAPDKSGLPSDRFSAERTGGSVSTLTIQRTQQEDSAVYLCASSKPGPKAPQEGDTEAFFGQGTRLTVV.

The V and J genes are TRBV6-5 and TRBJ2-1; 7 nucleotides align to TRBD2. Per the germline V gene, CDR1 is MNHEY and CDR2 is SVGAGI. With V trimmed by 2 bases and J by 1 base, 8 bases remained unmatched. The CDR3 consists of 17 residues. CDR3: CASSYRLREWSYNEQFF. Written as DNA, the CDR3 is TGTGCCAGCAGTTACAGGTTGCGGGAGTGGTCCTACAATGAGCAGTTCTTC.